The clone carrying this T cell receptor beta chain has only a few counts. Its antigen is as yet unknown. TCRdb independently ran MiXCR on the 5' RACE reads; one entry per CDR3 protein. The sample lists approximately 76,000 distinct CDR3 sequences, approximately 10% occurring once. The data are from a study of early T cells in non-severe SARS-CoV-2 infection. In the study overall: The input, bulk RNA from unsorted whole blood, was sequenced, and chains were unpaired. Study-wide points: CD4 and private specificities were missed by VDJdb matching, which favored anti-spike CD8 responses.

CDR1 and CDR2 (germline): SGHTA, FQGNSA. This CDR3 is 14 amino acids long. The ends lost 5 bases at V and 4 bases at J; junction bases unmatched: 7. This sequence originates from an adult who was a healthcare worker with PCR-confirmed SARS-CoV-2 infection or an uninfected control (not recorded which). Input material: whole blood. The chain recombines TRBV7-2 with TRBJ2-7; 8 bases agree with TRBD2. The CDR3 loop reads CASSTPSGPYEQYF. The CDR3, as DNA: TGTGCCAGCAGCACTCCTAGCGGGCCGTACGAGCAGTACTTC.